What follows are 25 T cell receptor beta chains derived from one specimen sequenced in a study of T cells after yellow fever vaccination. One entry per CDR3 protein results from TCRdb running MiXCR on the 5' RACE reads. There are under 700,000 distinct CDR3 sequences in the sample; 17% occur only once, and 17% lies in the top ten. This sample comprised PBMCs, obtained 4 to 5 days after the first yellow fever vaccination. Receptors were obtained from a man younger than 30 who received the YFV17D yellow fever vaccine.

This clonotype was observed a few times. The gene calls are TRBV23-1 and TRBJ2-5; D is unresolved. TRBV23-1 is an ORF, and what it does is uncertain. Trimming removed 4 bases from V and 1 base from J, with 16 bases in between. The CDR3 loop spans 16 amino acids. The CDR3 nucleotides are TGCGCCAGCAGTCTTGACCGGGCCCCGACCCAAGAGACCCAGTACTTC. This sequence encodes CASSLDRAPTQETQYF.

This chain joins TRBV5-1 and TRBJ2-1, with 7 bases aligning to TRBD1. The CDR3 consists of 16 residues. Germline V gene sequence: CDR1 SGHRS, CDR2 YFSETQ. V lost 0 bases and J lost 9; bases outside the gene matches: 12. The CDR3 spells CASSLEGAVLQGEQFF. In nucleotides, the CDR3 is TGCGCCAGCAGCTTGGAGGGGGCAGTCCTTCAGGGTGAGCAGTTCTTC.

This clonotype has ten or more counts. This sequence joins TRBV7-9 and TRBJ2-7; 7 bases are shared with TRBD1. Germline V gene lookup returns CDR1 SEHNR and CDR2 FQNEAQ (reference sequence). The V and J ends lost 5 bases and 2 bases, in that order; junction bases with no gene match: 6. This CDR3 spans 14 amino acids. CDR3 in amino acids: CASSPRDSTYEQYF. CDR3 nucleotides: TGTGCCAGCAGCCCCCGGGACAGTACCTACGAGCAGTACTTC.

This clonotype was observed a handful of times. V is TRBV4-3 and J is TRBJ2-3; 7 nucleotides match TRBD2. Germline V gene data show CDR1 as LGHNA and CDR2 as YSLEER. The CDR3 totals 15 residues. The V segment lost 2 bases and the J segment 2 bases; nucleotides outside the gene matches: 4. The CDR3 DNA follows: TGCGCCAGCAGCCAACTAGCGGCGATCACAGATACGCAGTATTTT. Translating gives CASSQLAAITDTQYF.

This clonotype has a handful of counts. The chain has TRBV27 and TRBJ2-3, with D perhaps TRBD1 (6 bases). CDR1 is MNHEY, CDR2 SMNVEV, per germline (reference sequence). The length of the CDR3 is 16 residues. The V end lost 2 bases, the J end lost 1 base, and 13 bases lay between the germline ends. The DNA of the CDR3 is TGTGCCAGCAGTTTACAGGGGTTTATTGGCACAGATACGCAGTATTTT. It yields the protein CASSLQGFIGTDTQYF.

The sample holds a few counts of this clonotype. The chain links TRBV5-1 to TRBJ2-5, with D possibly TRBD1 on 6 matching bases. Germline lookup yields CDR1 SGHRS and CDR2 YFSETQ. The germline V and J ends were trimmed by 0 bases and 2 bases, with 8 bases remaining between them. CDR3 length: 14 amino acids. Here the CDR3 DNA reads TGCGCCAGCAGCTTGGACAGGGAACAAGAGACCCAGTACTTC. It encodes CASSLDREQETQYF.

J is TRBJ1-6 and V is TRBV7-2; D remains ambiguous. V was shortened by 4 bases and J by 2 bases, with 9 bases between the two germline ends. This CDR3 is built from 15 residues. The germline V gene encodes CDR1 SGHTA and CDR2 FQGNSA. The CDR3 spells CASSSPVPYNSPLHF. The CDR3 DNA reads as TGTGCCAGCAGCTCCCCCGTTCCCTATAATTCACCCCTCCACTTT.

This clonotype occurred a few times. The rearrangement uses TRBV5-1 and TRBJ1-3; D gene uncertain. V lost 2 bases, J lost 0 bases, and 12 bases lay in between. CDR3 size: 16 residues. The germline V gene encodes CDR1 SGHRS and CDR2 YFSETQ. The CDR3 protein is CASSFGQVYSGNTIYF. The CDR3 DNA sequence: TGCGCCAGCAGCTTTGGCCAGGTATACTCTGGAAACACCATATATTTT.

This clonotype was seen more than once but under ten times. The chain is built from TRBV7-6 and TRBJ1-1; D unresolved. The CDR3 spans 17 residues. The V gene's germline CDR1 is SGHVS and CDR2 FNYEAQ. V was pared by 0 bases and J by 4 bases, with 18 bases between. CDR3 nucleotide sequence: TGTGCCAGCAGCTTAGCGCAAAGGGATGGGCCCGGCACTGAAGCTTTCTTT. Amino acids: CASSLAQRDGPGTEAFF.

This clonotype was picked up one time. V is TRBV7-7 and J is TRBJ2-5, with TRBD2 identical over 14 bases. The CDR3 extends over 15 amino acids. CDR1 and CDR2 (germline): SSHAT, FNYEAQ (reference sequence). V lost 4 bases to trimming and J lost 6 bases; unmatched junction nucleotides: 4. The CDR3 reads CASSSGLAGGQTQYF. CDR3 DNA: TGTGCCAGCAGCTCCGGACTAGCGGGGGGTCAGACCCAGTACTTC.

The chain is built from TRBV4-1 and TRBJ2-5; tentatively, D is TRBD1 or TRBD2 (5 bases each). Germline V CDR1 and CDR2: MGHRA, YSYEKL. With 0 bases removed from V and 5 bases from J, the gap between germline ends came to 16 bases. The CDR3 consists of 16 residues. CDR3 DNA sequence: TGCGCCAGCAGCCAAGAATTTTCGGGCAGGGAGGAGACCCAGTACTTC. Translation gives CASSQEFSGREETQYF.

CDR3 sequence reads: CASSLCRSNQPQHF. The CDR3, as DNA: TGTGCCAGCAGCTTATGTAGAAGCAATCAGCCCCAGCATTTT. The V and J genes are TRBV7-2 and TRBJ1-5, with D unresolved. Per the germline V gene, CDR1 is SGHTA and CDR2 is FQGNSA. The CDR3 totals 14 residues. Trimming took off 2 bases at V and 1 base at J, with 6 bases between the two ends.

The chain recombines TRBV28 with TRBJ1-1; D is ambiguous. Between the trimmed V and J ends, which lost 2 bases and 6 bases, there was a span of 10 bases. CDR3 length: 13 residues. Germline lookup yields CDR1 MDHEN and CDR2 SYDVKM. The CDR3 spells CASSLEVPAEAFF. CDR3 sequence (DNA): TGTGCCAGCAGTTTAGAAGTTCCGGCTGAAGCTTTCTTT.

This clonotype appeared many times. V gene TRBV25-1 combines with J gene TRBJ2-3; D might be TRBD1 (6 bases). The length of the CDR3 is 15 residues. Per germline, CDR1 MGHDK and CDR2 SYGVNS. V lost 4 bases to trimming and J lost 11 bases, with 22 bases between them. The DNA for the CDR3 is TGTGCCAGCAGTGTACCCTTGGGGGCGACCCATGGGCAGTATTTT. Encoded protein: CASSVPLGATHGQYF.

This clonotype was detected ten times or more. The genes are TRBV6-5 and TRBJ1-1, with TRBD1 matching 10 bases. Germline V gene data show CDR1 as MNHEY and CDR2 as SVGAGI. This CDR3 contains 16 residues. Losses at the gene ends were 0 bases for V and 3 bases for J; bases not matched to a gene: 4. The DNA of the CDR3 is TGTGCCAGCAGTTACTCCCATGGACAGGGGGACACTGAAGCTTTCTTT. Its translation is CASSYSHGQGDTEAFF.

The chain recombines TRBV20-1 with TRBJ2-3, with 8 bases that match TRBD2. V was pared by 4 bases and J by 1 base, with 4 bases of the junction left unmatched. The CDR3 runs 14 residues. Per the germline V gene, CDR1 is DFQATT and CDR2 is SNEGSKA (reference sequence). The CDR3 region has the DNA TGCAGTGCTATGCGGGGGGTTCGCACAGATACGCAGTATTTT. Amino acid sequence: CSAMRGVRTDTQYF.

The chain uses TRBV4-1 and TRBJ2-4; 9 bases fit TRBD2. V was clipped by 4 bases and J by 3 bases; unmatched bases: 7. Germline V gene sequence: CDR1 MGHRA, CDR2 YSYEKL. The CDR3 is 16 amino acids. This CDR3 reads CASSPGLAGGKNIQYF. For the CDR3, the DNA is TGCGCCAGCAGCCCGGGACTAGCAGGCGGCAAAAACATTCAGTACTTC.

Here the CDR3 reads CASNGGGRGVNQPQHF. Here the CDR3 DNA reads TGTGCCAGCAACGGGGGGGGACGGGGTGTCAATCAGCCCCAGCATTTT. The chain has TRBV2 and TRBJ1-5, with TRBD1 as a possible D gene (5 bases). Between the trimmed V and J ends, which lost 7 bases and 3 bases, there was a span of 19 bases. The CDR3 runs to 16 residues. CDR1 and CDR2 from the germline V gene are SNHLY and FYNNEI.

The chain couples TRBV5-5 to TRBJ2-2, with D perhaps assigned TRBD1 or TRBD2 (5 bases each). The CDR3 is made up of 16 amino acids. Trimming pared 2 bases from V and 5 bases from J, leaving 16 bases between. The germline V gene encodes CDR1 SGHKS and CDR2 YYEKEE (reference sequence). CDR3 nucleotide sequence: TGTGCCAGCAGCTTTAATCGATGGGGGACGACCGGGGAGCTGTTTTTT. Protein: CASSFNRWGTTGELFF.

This clonotype was counted between two and nine times. The chain couples TRBV20-1 to TRBJ2-5; TRBD2 agrees at 7 bases. The ends lost 6 bases at V and 1 base at J; junction bases unmatched: 8. This CDR3 is built from 14 residues. Germline V lookup: CDR1 DFQATT, CDR2 SNEGSKA (reference sequence). CDR3 protein: CSALPPSGQETQYF. The CDR3 DNA is TGCAGTGCCTTACCTCCTAGCGGCCAAGAGACCCAGTACTTC.

This rearrangement joins TRBV12-3 or TRBV12-4 to TRBJ1-6, with 7 bases identical to TRBD1. The CDR3 is 14 amino acids. Trimming took 7 bases from V and 10 from J; bases not matched to a gene: 10. CDR3 nucleotides: TGTGCCAGCACCAGGGGGAGTGTTAGCTCACCCCTCCACTTT. Its translation: CASTRGSVSSPLHF.

The CDR3, as DNA: TGTGCCAGCAGCTTCGACAGGGGATACAATGAGCAGTTCTTC. Encoded protein: CASSFDRGYNEQFF. J is TRBJ2-1 and V is TRBV7-2; 8 bases are a match to TRBD1. Germline CDR1 is SGHTA and CDR2 is FQGNSA. CDR3 length equals 14 residues. Trimming removed 3 bases from V and 4 bases from J; junction bases left unmatched: 2. Combining the CDR3 with reference TRBV7-2 and TRBJ2-1 gives the whole variable domain GAGVSQSPSNKVTEKGKDVELRCDPISGHTALYWYRQSLGQGLEFLIYFQGNSAPDKSGLPSDRFSAERTGGSVSTLTIQRTQQEDSAVYLCASSFDRGYNEQFFGPGTRLTVL.

This sequence joins TRBV7-6 and TRBJ2-3; D ambiguous. Germline CDR1 and CDR2: SGHVS and FNYEAQ. This CDR3 comprises 15 residues. Between the trimmed V and J ends, which lost 1 base and 3 bases, there was a span of 11 bases. The DNA of the CDR3 is TGTGCCAGCAGCTTAGTGGGCCTCGTAACAGATACGCAGTATTTT. It translates to CASSLVGLVTDTQYF.

The chain uses TRBV12-3 or TRBV12-4 and TRBJ2-3, with 7 bases lining up with TRBD1. The length of the CDR3 is 19 residues. V gave up 6 bases and J gave up 6 bases; unmatched junction bases: 24. CDR3 nucleotide sequence: TGTGCCAGCAGCACTGACAGGGTCTCTCAAAGCCACGATGCCGATACGCAGTATTTT. It yields the protein CASSTDRVSQSHDADTQYF.

This clonotype turned up a few times. The chain links TRBV20-1 to TRBJ2-1, with TRBD2 identical over 7 bases. Germline V lookup: CDR1 DFQATT, CDR2 SNEGSKA (reference sequence). There are 14 residues in the CDR3. Trimming took 4 bases from V and 0 from J; bases not matched to a gene: 3. CDR3 sequence reads: CSATVAGSYNEQFF. In nucleotides, the CDR3 is TGCAGTGCTACCGTAGCGGGCTCCTACAATGAGCAGTTCTTC.